This T cell receptor (beta chain) was captured by sequencing in a study of blood T cell repertoires in COVID-19. About the research overall: Material from acute and convalescent COVID-19 was sourced from the United States, Italy and Spain. T cells, B-cell-depleted T cells, or PBMCs supplied cDNA or gDNA.

Original processing methods: Reference gene primers were amplified, and this amplification served to estimate nucleated cell counts. Repertoires were generated with immunoSEQ multiplex PCR, while TCRdb's copy carries only in-frame clones and drops some. D and trimming come from the DNA, and the V and J calls and clone size come from that table. The sample includes roughly 410,000 clones, 89% seen only once; the top ten take more than 1%. V lost 3 bases, J lost 4 bases, and 9 bases lay in between. The V gene's germline CDR1 is SQVTM and CDR2 ANQGSEA. The CDR3 is made up of 12 amino acids. The V and J genes are TRBV29-1 and TRBJ1-1, with D tentatively TRBD1 (5 bases). The material sequenced was peripheral blood. The origin of this receptor is a man aged 35 to 55 with acute or convalescent COVID-19. The CDR3 bases are TGCAGCGTTGAGAACAGGTCCACTGAAGCTTTCTTT. Residues: CSVENRSTEAFF.